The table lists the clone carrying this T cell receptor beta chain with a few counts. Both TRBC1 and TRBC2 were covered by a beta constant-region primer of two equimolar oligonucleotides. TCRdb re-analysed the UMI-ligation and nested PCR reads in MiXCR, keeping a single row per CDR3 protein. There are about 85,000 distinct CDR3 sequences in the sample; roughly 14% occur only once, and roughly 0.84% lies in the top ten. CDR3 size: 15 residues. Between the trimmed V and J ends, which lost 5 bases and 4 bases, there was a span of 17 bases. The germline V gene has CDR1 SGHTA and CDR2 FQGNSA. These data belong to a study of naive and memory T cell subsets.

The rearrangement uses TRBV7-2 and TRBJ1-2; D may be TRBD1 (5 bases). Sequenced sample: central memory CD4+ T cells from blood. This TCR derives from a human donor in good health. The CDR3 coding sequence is TGTGCCAGCAGCCCTCCAGGGCGGGGTACCTATGGCTACACCTTC. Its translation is CASSPPGRGTYGYTF.